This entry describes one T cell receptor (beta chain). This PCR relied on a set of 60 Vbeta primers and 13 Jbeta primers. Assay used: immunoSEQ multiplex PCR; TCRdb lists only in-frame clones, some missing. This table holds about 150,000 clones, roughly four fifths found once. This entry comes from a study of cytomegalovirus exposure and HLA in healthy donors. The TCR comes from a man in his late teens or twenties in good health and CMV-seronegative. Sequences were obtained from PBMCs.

The DNA of the CDR3 is TGTGCCAGCAGCCCCGCGACAGGGAATGAGCAGTTCTTC. Translated, it gives CASSPATGNEQFF. This sequence joins TRBV7-2 and TRBJ2-1, with 7 bases fitting TRBD1. There are 13 residues in the CDR3. V was clipped by 5 bases and J by 7 bases; unmatched bases: 5. The germline V gene encodes CDR1 SGHTA and CDR2 FQGNSA.